The rows below give T cell receptor beta chains drawn from one sample of a study of T cells expressing NK-cell markers. TCRdb re-called the 5' RACE reads and catalogs CDR3 proteins one per entry, DNA excluded. Recorded for this sample: 150,000 to 180,000 distinct CDR3 sequences. Sequencing was carried out using blood T cells: a sorted CD56 or NKG2C T cell subset, CD4+ or CD8+ T cells, or bulk PBMC T cells (not recorded which). These receptors all come from a woman aged 45-65 years in good health. Both conserved end residues are part of each CDR3.

v_gene	j_gene	CDR3aa
TRBV12-3/TRBV12-4	TRBJ2-7	CASSLGPGANSYEQYF
TRBV15	TRBJ2-1	CATSSRQRNHPKQFF
TRBV2	TRBJ2-3	CASSDWSSTDTQYF
TRBV3-1	TRBJ2-6	CASRDRATGANVLTF
TRBV5-6	TRBJ2-2	CASSLEANTGELFF
TRBV6-5	TRBJ1-5	CASSLNSPRANQPQHF
TRBV10-3	TRBJ2-3	CAISESVLAGDLTDTQYF
TRBV7-9	TRBJ1-1	CASSSTVNSTEAFF
TRBV2	TRBJ2-3	CAILAGGPDTQYF
TRBV28	TRBJ2-5	CASLPAGNQETQYF
TRBV27	TRBJ2-7	CASSLGTLNEQYF
TRBV7-9	TRBJ2-4	CASSSFPDRGGDIQYF
TRBV20-1	TRBJ2-7	CSARETRGGYEQYF
TRBV6-5	TRBJ2-7	CASSPTWGYEQYF
TRBV19	TRBJ2-3	CASSRRLAEITDTQYF
TRBV20-1	TRBJ1-5	CSARLQGTQPQHF
TRBV10-1	TRBJ2-3	CASSESHFSTDTQYF
TRBV24-1	TRBJ2-1	CATSDLPASGSLNNEQFF
TRBV12-3/TRBV12-4	TRBJ2-7	CASSATDRVSYEQYF
TRBV11-2	TRBJ1-1	CASSLSVWLEAFF
TRBV12-3/TRBV12-4	TRBJ1-2	CASSEDMIGGYTF
TRBV5-5	TRBJ2-3	CASSPQEDTQYF
TRBV27	TRBJ2-2	CASSLWGTGELFF
TRBV5-1	TRBJ2-1	CASSLTGGPVNEQFF
TRBV11-2	TRBJ2-7	CASSFRVGTGAAEQYF
TRBV5-1	TRBJ2-5	CASSPGLAGGLETQYF
TRBV2	TRBJ2-1	CASSDPSTMSSYNEQFF
TRBV6-5	TRBJ1-2	CASSPGYGYTF
TRBV9	TRBJ2-3	CASRPGQGGLDTQYF
TRBV5-4	TRBJ2-1	CASSTLAGVNEQFF
TRBV9	TRBJ2-7	CASSPYTRVDEQYF
TRBV5-1	TRBJ2-7	CASSQIAGDSSYEQYF
TRBV20-1	TRBJ2-1	CSAPASGSDNEQFF
TRBV6-5	TRBJ2-1	CASSWDSAPYNEQFF
TRBV5-1	TRBJ2-1	CASSLALGLAPYNEQFF
TRBV20-1	TRBJ2-2	CSGRDRGDTGELFF
TRBV5-6	TRBJ2-5	CASSLDDSWGVETQYF
TRBV12-3/TRBV12-4	TRBJ2-1	CASSPDSNNEQFF
TRBV10-3	TRBJ2-3	CAISDGLAGASTDTQYF
TRBV7-9	TRBJ1-1	CASSLAGQTHTEAFF
TRBV28	TRBJ2-1	CASGVRTYNEQFF
TRBV27	TRBJ2-1	CASSFLPGQSSYNEQFF
TRBV20-1	TRBJ2-5	CSVQGRGGSQWDQYF
TRBV6-5	TRBJ2-5	CASTSDRLETQYF
TRBV20-1	TRBJ2-2	CSARIYENTGELFF
TRBV6-1	TRBJ2-7	CASSEWDYSLSYEQYF
TRBV13	TRBJ2-2	CASSPGVTGELFF
TRBV12-3/TRBV12-4	TRBJ2-7	CASSGVVYPYEQYF
TRBV11-2	TRBJ1-6	CASSTLDRINNSPLHF
TRBV25-1	TRBJ2-1	CASFDSNEQFF
TRBV27	TRBJ2-1	CASSLILAGGSSYNEQFF
TRBV5-1	TRBJ2-5	CASSLAQSGDWGETQYF
TRBV19	TRBJ2-1	CASSPASVDEQFF
TRBV5-1	TRBJ2-5	CASSLSRDRGPGETQYF
TRBV12-3/TRBV12-4	TRBJ1-6	CASSLGNSPLHF